This TCR beta chain was captured by sequencing in a study of metastatic and nonmetastatic thyroid tumors. TCRdb re-called the PCR reads via MiXCR. The top ten clones hold under 30% of a sample with roughly 13,000 clones, over 25% of them seen once. CDR1 and CDR2 (germline): SGHNT, YENEEA. The CDR3 sequence is 15 residues long. Treatment of any kind had been given to no patient before thyroid surgery. Worth noting for this clone: A read error may account for a junction end that differs from germline.

This chain uses TRBV11-3 with TRBJ2-6; D not resolved. The sample consisted of tumor tissue. The receptor was isolated from a female donor with papillary thyroid cancer or a benign thyroid nodule (not recorded which). Some clones in this sample may be carry-over from other donors' samples. CDR3 loop: CASSLGVSGANFLTF. DNA of the CDR3: TGTGCCAGCAGCTTAGGGGTCTCTGGTGCCAACTTCCTGACTTTC.